Detailed here is one T cell receptor beta chain. The data derive from a study of blood T cells in healthy people across ages. The use of a sample-barcoded 5' primer and a J-beta primer mix characterized a second PCR of 7 to 11 cycles. From the 5' RACE reads, TCRdb called clonotypes with MiXCR, one entry per CDR3 protein. The table records about 720,000 distinct CDR3 sequences, approximately 21% of them present only once. Donors ranged from roughly 6 to 90 years old and were healthy Caucasians in Russia. The draw of peripheral blood yielded roughly 9.1 milliliters from each donor. V lost 8 bases to trimming and J lost 4 bases; unmatched junction nucleotides: 7. CDR1 is MDHEN, CDR2 SYDVKM, per germline. The CDR3 loop spans 14 amino acids.

Material: blood. The gene calls are TRBV28 and TRBJ2-5; TRBD2 aligns across 10 bases. This sequence was found in a man in his sixties or seventies in good health. This CDR3 reads CASGIAGGLETQYF. As DNA, the CDR3 is TGTGCCAGCGGGATAGCGGGGGGATTAGAGACCCAGTACTTC. Full variable domain (remainder filled in from reference TRBV28 and TRBJ2-5): DVKVTQSSRYLVKRTGEKVFLECVQDMDHENMFWYRQDPGLGLRLIYFSYDVKMKEKGDIPEGYSVSREKKERFSLILESASTNQTSMYLCASGIAGGLETQYFGPGTRLLVL.